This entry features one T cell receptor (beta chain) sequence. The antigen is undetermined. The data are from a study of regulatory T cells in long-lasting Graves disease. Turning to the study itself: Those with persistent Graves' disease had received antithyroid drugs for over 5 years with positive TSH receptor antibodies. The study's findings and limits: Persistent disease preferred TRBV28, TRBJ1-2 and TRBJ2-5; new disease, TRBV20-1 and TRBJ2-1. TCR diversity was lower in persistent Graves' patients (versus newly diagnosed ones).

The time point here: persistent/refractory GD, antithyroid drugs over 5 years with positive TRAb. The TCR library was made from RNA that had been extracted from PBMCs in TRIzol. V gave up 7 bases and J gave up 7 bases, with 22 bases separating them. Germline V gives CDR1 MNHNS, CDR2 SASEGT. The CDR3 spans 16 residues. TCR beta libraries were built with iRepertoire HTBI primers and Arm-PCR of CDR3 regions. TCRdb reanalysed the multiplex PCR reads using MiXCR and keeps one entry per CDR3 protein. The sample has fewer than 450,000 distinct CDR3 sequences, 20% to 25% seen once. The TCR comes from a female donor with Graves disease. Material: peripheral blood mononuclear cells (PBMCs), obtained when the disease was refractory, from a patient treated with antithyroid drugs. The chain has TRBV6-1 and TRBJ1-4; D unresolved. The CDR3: CASTVAGGLRGEKLFF. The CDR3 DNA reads TGTGCCAGCACAGTCGCCGGCGGGCTCCGGGGTGAAAAACTGTTTTTT.